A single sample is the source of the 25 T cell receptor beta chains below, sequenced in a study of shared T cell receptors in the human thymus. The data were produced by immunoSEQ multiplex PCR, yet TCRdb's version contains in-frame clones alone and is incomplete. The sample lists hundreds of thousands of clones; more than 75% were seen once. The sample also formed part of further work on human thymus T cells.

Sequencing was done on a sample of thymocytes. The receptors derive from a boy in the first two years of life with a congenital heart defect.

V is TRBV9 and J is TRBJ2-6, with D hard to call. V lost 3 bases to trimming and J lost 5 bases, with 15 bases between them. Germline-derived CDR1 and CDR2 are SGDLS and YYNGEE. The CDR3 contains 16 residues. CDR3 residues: CASSAQARLRANVLTF. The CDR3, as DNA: TGTGCCAGCAGCGCCCAGGCACGCCTTAGGGCCAACGTCCTGACTTTC.

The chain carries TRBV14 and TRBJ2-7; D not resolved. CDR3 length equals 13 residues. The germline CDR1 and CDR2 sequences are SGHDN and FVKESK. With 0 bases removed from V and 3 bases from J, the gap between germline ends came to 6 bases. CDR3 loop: CASSQDRYYEQYF. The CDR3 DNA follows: TGTGCCAGCAGCCAAGACAGATACTACGAGCAGTACTTC.

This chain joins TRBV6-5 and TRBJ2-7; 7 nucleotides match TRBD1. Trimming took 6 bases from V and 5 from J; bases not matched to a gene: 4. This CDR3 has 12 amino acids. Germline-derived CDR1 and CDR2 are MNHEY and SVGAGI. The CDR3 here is CASRHRGHEQYF. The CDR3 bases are TGTGCCAGCAGGCACAGGGGCCACGAGCAGTACTTC.

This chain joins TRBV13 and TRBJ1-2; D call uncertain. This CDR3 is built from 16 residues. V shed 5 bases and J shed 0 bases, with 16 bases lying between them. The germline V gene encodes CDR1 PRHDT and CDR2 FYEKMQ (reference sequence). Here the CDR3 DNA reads TGTGCCAGCAGCCCCCGCCCCAGGCAATCTAACTATGGCTACACCTTC. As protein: CASSPRPRQSNYGYTF.

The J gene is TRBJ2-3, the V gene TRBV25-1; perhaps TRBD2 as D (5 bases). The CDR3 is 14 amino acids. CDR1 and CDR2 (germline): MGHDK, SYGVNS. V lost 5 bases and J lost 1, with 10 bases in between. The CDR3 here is CASSSGARTDTQYF. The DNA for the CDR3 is TGTGCCAGCAGTAGCGGCGCCCGCACAGATACGCAGTATTTT.

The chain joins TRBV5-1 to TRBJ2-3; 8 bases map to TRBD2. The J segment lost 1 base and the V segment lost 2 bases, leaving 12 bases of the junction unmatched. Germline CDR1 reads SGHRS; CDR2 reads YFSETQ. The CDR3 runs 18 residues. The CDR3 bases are TGCGCCAGCAGCTTCGTGTGTTTAACTAGCGGTCGCACAGATACGCAGTATTTT. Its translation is CASSFVCLTSGRTDTQYF.

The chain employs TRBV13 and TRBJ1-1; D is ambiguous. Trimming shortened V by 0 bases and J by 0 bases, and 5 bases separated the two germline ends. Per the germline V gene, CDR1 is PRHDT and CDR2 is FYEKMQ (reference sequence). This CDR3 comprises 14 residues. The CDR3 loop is CASSLGPMNTEAFF. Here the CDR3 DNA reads TGTGCCAGCAGCTTAGGTCCCATGAACACTGAAGCTTTCTTT.

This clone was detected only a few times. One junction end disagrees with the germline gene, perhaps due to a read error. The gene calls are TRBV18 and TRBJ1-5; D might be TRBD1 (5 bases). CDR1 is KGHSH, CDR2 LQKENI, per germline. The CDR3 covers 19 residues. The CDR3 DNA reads TGTGCCAGCTCCCCACACCCGATTTACCGGGACTATAGCAATCAGCCCCAGCATTTT. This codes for CASSPHPIYRDYSNQPQHF.

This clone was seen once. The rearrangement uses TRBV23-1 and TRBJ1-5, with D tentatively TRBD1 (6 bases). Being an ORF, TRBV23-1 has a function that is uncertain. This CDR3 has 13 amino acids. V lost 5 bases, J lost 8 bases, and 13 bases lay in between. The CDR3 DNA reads TGCGCCAGCAGTGCGACCGGGGACAAGCCCCAGCATTTT. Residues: CASSATGDKPQHF.

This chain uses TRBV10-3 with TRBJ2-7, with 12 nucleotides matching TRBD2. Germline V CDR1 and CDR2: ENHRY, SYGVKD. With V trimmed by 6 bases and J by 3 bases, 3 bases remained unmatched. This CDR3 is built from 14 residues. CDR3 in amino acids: CAIRKTSGSYEQYF. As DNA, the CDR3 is TGTGCCATCAGGAAGACTAGCGGGAGCTACGAGCAGTACTTC.

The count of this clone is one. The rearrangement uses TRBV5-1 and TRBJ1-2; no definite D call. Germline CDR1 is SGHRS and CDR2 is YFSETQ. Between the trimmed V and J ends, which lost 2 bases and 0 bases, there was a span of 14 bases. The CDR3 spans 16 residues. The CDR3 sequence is CASSFAGKNPNYGYTF. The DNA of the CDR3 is TGCGCCAGCAGCTTCGCCGGGAAAAATCCTAACTATGGCTACACCTTC.

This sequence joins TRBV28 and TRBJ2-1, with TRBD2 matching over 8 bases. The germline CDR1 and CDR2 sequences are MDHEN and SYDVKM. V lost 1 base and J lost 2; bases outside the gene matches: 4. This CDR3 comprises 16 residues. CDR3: CASSLSSGGPYNEQFF. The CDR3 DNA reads TGTGCCAGCAGTTTATCATCGGGAGGGCCCTACAATGAGCAGTTCTTC.

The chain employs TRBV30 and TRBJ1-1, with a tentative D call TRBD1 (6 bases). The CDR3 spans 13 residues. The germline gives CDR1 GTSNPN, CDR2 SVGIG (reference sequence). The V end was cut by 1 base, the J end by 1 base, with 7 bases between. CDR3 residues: CAWSGGGNTEAFF. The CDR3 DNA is TGTGCCTGGAGTGGAGGGGGGAACACTGAAGCTTTCTTT. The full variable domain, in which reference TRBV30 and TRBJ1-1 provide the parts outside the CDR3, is SQTIHQWPATLVQPVGSPLSLECTVEGTSNPNLYWYRQAAGRGLQLLFYSVGIGQISSEVPQNLSASRPQDRQFILSSKKLLLSDSGFYLCAWSGGGNTEAFFGQGTRLTVV.

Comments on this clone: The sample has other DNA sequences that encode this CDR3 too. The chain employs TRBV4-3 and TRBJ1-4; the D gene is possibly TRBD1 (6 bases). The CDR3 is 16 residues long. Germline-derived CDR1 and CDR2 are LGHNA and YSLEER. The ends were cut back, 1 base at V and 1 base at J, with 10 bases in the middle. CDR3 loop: CASSQVGGGTNEKLFF. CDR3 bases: TGCGCCAGCAGCCAAGTAGGGGGGGGAACTAATGAAAAACTGTTTTTT.

CDR3 region: CAISARDREDYEQYF. The CDR3 nucleotides are TGTGCCATCAGCGCCCGGGACAGGGAAGACTACGAGCAGTACTTC. The J gene is TRBJ2-7, the V gene TRBV10-3; 9 bases align to TRBD1. Germline lookup yields CDR1 ENHRY and CDR2 SYGVKD. The CDR3 extends over 15 amino acids. Trimming removed 6 bases from V and 3 bases from J; junction bases left unmatched: 9.

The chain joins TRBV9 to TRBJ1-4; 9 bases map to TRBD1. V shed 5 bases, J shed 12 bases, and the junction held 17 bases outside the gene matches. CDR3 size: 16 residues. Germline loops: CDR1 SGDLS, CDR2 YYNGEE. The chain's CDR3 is CASREPEGQGKGELFF. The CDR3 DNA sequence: TGTGCCAGCAGGGAACCCGAGGGACAGGGTAAGGGTGAACTGTTTTTT.

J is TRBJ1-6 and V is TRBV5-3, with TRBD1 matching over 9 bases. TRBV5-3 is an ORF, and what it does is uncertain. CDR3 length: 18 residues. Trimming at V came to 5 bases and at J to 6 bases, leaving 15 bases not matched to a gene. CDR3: CARRTLTGTGIGNSPLHF. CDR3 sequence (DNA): TGTGCCAGAAGGACTCTTACCGGGACAGGGATCGGTAATTCACCCCTCCACTTT.

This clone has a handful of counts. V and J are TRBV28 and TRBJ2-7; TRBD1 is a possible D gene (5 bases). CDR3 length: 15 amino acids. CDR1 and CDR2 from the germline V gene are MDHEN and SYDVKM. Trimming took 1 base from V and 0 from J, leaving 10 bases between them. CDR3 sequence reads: CASSLFLQASYEQYF. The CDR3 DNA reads TGTGCCAGCAGTTTATTCCTACAGGCCTCCTACGAGCAGTACTTC.

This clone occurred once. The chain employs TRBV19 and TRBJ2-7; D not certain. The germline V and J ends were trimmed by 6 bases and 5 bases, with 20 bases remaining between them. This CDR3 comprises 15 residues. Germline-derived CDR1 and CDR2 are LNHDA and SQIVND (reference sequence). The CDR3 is CASSHTQAAAHEQYF. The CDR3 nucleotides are TGTGCCAGTAGCCACACTCAGGCCGCCGCCCACGAGCAGTACTTC. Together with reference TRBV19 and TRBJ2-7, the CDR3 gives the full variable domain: DGGITQSPKYLFRKEGQNVTLSCEQNLNHDAMYWYRQDPGQGLRLIYYSQIVNDFQKGDIAEGYSVSREKKESFPLTVTSAQKNPTAFYLCASSHTQAAAHEQYFGPGTRLTVT.

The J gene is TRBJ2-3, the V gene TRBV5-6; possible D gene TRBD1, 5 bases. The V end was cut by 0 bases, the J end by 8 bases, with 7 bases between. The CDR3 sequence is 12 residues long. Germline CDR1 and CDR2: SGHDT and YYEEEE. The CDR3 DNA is TGTGCCAGCAGCTTGGGTCAGGGTACGCAGTATTTT. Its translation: CASSLGQGTQYF.

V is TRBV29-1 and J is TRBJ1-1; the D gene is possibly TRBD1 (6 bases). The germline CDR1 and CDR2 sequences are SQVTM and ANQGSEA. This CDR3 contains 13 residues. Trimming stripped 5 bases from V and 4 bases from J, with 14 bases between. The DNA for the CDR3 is TGCAGCGTTATCTCTGGGGGCTTCACTGAAGCTTTCTTT. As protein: CSVISGGFTEAFF.

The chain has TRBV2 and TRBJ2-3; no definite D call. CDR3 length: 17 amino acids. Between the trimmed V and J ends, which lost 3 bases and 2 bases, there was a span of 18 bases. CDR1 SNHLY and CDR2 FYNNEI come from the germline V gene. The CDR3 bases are TGTGCCAGCAGTGAGGGTTCGCTAGGTTTTCTCACAGATACGCAGTATTTT. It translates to CASSEGSLGFLTDTQYF.

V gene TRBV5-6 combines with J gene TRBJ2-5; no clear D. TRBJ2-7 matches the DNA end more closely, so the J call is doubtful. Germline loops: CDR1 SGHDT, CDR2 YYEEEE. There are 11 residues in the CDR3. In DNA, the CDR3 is TGTGCCAGCAGCTTTCGAAACGAGCAGTACTTC. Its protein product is CASSFRNEQYF.

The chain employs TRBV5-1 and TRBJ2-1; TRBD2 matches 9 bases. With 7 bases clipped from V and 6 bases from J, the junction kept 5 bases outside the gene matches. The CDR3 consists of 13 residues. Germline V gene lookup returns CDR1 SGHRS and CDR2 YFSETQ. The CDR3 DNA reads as TGCGCCAGCTCCCTAGCGGGACCCAATGAGCAGTTCTTC. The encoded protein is CASSLAGPNEQFF.

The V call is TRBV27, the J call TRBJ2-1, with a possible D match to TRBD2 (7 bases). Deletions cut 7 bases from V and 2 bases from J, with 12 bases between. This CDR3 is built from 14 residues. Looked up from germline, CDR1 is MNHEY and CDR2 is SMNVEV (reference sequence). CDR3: CASMRGGTYNEQFF. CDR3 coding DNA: TGTGCCAGCATGAGGGGGGGGACCTACAATGAGCAGTTCTTC.